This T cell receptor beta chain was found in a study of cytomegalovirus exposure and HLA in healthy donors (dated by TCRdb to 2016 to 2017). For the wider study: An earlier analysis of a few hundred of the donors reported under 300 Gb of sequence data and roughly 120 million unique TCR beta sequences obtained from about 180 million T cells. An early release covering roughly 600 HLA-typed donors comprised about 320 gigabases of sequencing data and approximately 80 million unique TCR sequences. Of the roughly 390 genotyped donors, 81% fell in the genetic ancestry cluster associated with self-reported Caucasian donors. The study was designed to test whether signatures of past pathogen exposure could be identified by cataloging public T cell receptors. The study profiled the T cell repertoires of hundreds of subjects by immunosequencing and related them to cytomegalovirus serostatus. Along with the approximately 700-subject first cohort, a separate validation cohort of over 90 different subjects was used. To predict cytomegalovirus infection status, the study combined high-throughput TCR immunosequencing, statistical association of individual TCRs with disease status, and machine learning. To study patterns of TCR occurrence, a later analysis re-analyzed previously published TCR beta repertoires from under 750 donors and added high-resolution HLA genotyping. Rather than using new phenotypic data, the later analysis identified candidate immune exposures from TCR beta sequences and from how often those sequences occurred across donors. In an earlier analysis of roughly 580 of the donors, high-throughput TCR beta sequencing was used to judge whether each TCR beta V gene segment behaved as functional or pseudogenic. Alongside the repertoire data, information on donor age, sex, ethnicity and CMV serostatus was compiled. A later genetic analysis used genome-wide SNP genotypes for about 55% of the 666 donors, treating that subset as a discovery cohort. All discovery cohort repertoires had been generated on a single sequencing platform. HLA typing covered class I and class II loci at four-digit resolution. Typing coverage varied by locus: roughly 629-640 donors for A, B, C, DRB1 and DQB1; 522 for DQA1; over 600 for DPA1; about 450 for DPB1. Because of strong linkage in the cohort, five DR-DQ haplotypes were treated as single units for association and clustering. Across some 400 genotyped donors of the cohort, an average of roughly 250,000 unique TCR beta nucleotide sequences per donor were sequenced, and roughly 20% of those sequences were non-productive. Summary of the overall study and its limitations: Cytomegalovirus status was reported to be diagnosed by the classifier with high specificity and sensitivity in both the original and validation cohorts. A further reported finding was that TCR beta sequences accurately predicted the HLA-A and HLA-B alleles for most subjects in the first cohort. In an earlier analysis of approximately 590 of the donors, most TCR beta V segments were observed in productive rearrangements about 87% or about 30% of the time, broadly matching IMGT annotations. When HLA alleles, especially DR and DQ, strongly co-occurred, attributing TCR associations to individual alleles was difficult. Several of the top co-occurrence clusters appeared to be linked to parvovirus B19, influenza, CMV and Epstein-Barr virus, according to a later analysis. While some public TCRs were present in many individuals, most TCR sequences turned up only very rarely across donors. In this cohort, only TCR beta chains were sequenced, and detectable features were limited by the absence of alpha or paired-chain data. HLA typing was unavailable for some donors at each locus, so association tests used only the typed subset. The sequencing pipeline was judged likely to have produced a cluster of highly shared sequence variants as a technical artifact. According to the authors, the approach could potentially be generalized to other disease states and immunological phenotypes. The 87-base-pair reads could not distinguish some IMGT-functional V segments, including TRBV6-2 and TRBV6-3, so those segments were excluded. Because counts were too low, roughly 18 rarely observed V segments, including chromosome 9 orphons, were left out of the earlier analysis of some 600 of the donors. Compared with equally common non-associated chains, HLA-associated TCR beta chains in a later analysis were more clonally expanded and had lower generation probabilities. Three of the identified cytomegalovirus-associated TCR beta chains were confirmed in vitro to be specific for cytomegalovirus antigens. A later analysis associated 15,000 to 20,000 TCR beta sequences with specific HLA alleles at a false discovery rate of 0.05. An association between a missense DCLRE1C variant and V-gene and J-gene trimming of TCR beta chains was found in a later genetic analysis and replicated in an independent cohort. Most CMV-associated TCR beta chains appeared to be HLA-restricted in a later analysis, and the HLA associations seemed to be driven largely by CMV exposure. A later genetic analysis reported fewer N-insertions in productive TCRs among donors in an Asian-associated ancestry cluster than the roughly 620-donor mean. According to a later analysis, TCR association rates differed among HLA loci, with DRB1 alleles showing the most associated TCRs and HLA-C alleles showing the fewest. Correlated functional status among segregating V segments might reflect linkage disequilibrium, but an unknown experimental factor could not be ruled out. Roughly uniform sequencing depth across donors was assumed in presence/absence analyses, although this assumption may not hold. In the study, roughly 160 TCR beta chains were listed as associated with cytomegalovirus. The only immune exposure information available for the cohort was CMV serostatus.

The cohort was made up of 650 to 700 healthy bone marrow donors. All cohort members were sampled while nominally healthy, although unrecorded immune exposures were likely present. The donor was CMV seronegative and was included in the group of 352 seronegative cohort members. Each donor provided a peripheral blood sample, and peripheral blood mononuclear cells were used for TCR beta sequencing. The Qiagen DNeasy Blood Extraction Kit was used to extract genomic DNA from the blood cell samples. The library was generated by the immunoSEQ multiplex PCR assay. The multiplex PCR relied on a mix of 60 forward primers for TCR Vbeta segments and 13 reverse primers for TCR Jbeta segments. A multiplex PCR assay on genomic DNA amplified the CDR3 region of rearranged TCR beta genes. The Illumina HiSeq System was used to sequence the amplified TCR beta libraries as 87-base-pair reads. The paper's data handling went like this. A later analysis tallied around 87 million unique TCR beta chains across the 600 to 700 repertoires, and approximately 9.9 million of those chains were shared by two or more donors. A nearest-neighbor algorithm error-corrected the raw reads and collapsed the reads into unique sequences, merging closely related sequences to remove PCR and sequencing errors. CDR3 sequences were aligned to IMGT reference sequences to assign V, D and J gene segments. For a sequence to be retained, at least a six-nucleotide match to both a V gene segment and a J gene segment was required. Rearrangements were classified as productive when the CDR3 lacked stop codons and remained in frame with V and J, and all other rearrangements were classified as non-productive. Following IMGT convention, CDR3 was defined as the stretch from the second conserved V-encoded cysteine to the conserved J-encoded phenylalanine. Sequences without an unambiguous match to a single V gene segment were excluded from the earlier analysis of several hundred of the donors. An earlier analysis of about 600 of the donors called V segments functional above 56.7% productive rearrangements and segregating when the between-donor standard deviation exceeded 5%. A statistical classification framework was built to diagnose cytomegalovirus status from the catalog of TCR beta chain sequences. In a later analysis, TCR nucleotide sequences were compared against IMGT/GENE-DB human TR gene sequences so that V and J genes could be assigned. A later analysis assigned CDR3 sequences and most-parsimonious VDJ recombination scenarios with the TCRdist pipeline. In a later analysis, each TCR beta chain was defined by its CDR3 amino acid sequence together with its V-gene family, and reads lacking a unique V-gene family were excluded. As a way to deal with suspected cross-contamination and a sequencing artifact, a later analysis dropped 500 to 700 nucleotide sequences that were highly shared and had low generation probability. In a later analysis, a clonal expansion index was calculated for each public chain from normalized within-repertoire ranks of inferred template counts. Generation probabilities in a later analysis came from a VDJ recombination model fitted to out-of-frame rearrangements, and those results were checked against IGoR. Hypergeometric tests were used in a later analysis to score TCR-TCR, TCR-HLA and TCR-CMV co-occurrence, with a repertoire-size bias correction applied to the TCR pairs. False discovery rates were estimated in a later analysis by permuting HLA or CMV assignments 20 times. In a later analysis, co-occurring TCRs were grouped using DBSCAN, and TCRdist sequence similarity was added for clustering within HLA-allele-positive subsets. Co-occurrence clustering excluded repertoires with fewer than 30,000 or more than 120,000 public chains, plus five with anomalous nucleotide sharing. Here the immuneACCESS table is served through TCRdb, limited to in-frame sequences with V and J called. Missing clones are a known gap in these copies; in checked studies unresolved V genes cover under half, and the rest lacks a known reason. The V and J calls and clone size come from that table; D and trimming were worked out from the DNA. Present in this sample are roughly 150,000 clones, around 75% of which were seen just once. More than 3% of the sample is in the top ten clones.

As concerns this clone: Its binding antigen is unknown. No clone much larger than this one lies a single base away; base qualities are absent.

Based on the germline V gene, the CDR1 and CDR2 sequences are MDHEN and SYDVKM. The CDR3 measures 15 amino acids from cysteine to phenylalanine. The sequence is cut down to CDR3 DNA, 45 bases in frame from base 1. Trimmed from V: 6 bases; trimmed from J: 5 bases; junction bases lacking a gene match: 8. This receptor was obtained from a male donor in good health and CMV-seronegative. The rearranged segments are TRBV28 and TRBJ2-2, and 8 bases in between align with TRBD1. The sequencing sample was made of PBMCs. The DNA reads TGTGCCAGCAGCTCGACAGGGGTCAAAACCGGGGAGCTGTTTTTT. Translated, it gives CASSSTGVKTGELFF.